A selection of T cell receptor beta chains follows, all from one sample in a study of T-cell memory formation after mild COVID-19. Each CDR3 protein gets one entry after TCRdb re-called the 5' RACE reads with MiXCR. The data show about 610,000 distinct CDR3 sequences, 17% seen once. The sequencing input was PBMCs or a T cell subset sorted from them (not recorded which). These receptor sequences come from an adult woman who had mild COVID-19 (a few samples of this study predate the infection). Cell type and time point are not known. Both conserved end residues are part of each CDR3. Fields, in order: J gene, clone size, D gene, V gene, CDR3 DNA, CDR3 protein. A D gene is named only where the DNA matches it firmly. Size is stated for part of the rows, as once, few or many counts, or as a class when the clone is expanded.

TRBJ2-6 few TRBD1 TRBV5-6 TGTGCCAGCAGCTCGGCCCGGGACAGGGTTTCTGGGGCCAACGTCCTGACTTTC CASSSARDRVSGANVLTF
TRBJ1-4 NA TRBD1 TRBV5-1 TGCGCCAGCAGAAGGCACAGGGGTCGCGGTGAAAAACTGTTTTTT CASRRHRGRGEKLFF
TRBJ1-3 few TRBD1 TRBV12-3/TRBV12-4 TGTGCCAGCAGTACAGGGGGCTTGGGTGGAAACACCATATATTTT CASSTGGLGGNTIYF
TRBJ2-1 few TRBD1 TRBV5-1 TGCGCCAGCAGCTTGGAGGAGGGACAGGTTTACAATGAGCAGTTCTTC CASSLEEGQVYNEQFF
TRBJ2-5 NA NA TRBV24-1 TGTGCCACCAGTGATCCAGGGAAGGGGGAGACCCAGTACTTC CATSDPGKGETQYF
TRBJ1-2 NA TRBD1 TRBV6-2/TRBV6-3 TGTGCCAGCAGTTACTCGACGAGGACAGGGAACTATGGCTACACCTTC CASSYSTRTGNYGYTF
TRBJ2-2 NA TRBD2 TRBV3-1 TGTGCCAGCAGCCAAATCAGGACTAGCCGGTTTAAAGGGGAGCTGTTTTTT CASSQIRTSRFKGELFF
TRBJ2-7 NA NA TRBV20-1 TGCAGTGCTAGAGAGGGGGCCTACGAGCAGTACTTC CSAREGAYEQYF
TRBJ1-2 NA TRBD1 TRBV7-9 TGTGCCAGCAACGCTGTAAGGGGGCTCGAAGGCTACACCTTC CASNAVRGLEGYTF
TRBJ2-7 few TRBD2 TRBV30 TGTGCCTGGAAGCGGGGGAGGGGCTCCGACTACGAGCAGTACTTC CAWKRGRGSDYEQYF
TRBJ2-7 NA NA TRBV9 TGTGCCAGCAGCGCCGGAGCCCACGAGCAGTACTTC CASSAGAHEQYF
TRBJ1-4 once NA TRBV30 TGTGCCCATCAGGGAACAACTAATGAAAAACTGTTTTTT CAHQGTTNEKLFF
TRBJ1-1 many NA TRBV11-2 TGTGCCAGCAGCTTGGCCACTGAAGCTTTCTTT CASSLATEAFF
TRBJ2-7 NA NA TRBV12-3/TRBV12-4 TGTGCCAGCAGCCCAAGGAGGGACCACGAGCAGTACTTC CASSPRRDHEQYF
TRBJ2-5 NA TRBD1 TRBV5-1 TGCGCCAGCAGCAGAGGGGACAGGCCTAAGGAACAAGAGACCCAGTACTTC CASSRGDRPKEQETQYF
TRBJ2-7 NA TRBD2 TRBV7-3 TGTGCCAGCAGCCTAGGACTAGCGGGAGTCCACGAGCAGTACTTC CASSLGLAGVHEQYF
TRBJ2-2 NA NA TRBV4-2 TGTGCCAGCAGCCAAGATTGGAGTCTGGGCACCGGGGAGCTGTTTTTT CASSQDWSLGTGELFF
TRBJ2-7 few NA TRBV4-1 TGCGCCAGCAGCCAAGTTGGGGAAGTCTCCTACGAGCAGTACTTC CASSQVGEVSYEQYF
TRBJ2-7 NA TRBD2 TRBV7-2 TGTGCCAGCAGCTTCATCAGCGAGGCGGGGGGGCGCTCCTACGAGCAGTACTTC CASSFISEAGGRSYEQYF
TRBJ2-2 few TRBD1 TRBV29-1 TGCAGCGGACAGGGGGCGATGGGCGGGGAGCTGTTTTTT CSGQGAMGGELFF
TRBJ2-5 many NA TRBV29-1 TGCAGCGTTATCCGGACCGGCGGGGAGACCCAGTACTTC CSVIRTGGETQYF
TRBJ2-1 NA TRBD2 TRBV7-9 TGTGCCAGCAGCTCCGGGACTAGCGGGGTTCCCCTAAAGGGTGAGCAGTTCTTC CASSSGTSGVPLKGEQFF
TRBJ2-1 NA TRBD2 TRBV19 TGTGCCAGTAGTATACCCTCGGGACTAGCGGGGGGGCCTCGGAATGAGCAGTTCTTC CASSIPSGLAGGPRNEQFF
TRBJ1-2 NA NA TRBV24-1 TGTGCCACCAGTGATTCCCCGACAGTTAGCAACTATGGCTACACCTTC CATSDSPTVSNYGYTF
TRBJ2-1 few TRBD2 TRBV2 TGTGCCAGCATTCCCCTCCTGATGGGACTAGCCGGGAATGAGCAGTTCTTC CASIPLLMGLAGNEQFF
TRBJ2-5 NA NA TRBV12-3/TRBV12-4 TGTGCCAGCAGTTTTATTACCGGGAGATATGGAGAGACCCAGTACTTC CASSFITGRYGETQYF
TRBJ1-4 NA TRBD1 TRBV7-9 TGTGCCAGCAGCCAAGGACAGGGCGGTGAAAAACTGTTTTTT CASSQGQGGEKLFF
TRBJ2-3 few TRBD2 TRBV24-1 TGTGCCACCAGTGATTTAGGGCGGGAGAGGTCAGATACGCAGTATTTT CATSDLGRERSDTQYF
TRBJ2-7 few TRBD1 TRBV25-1 TGTGCCAGCGCTTACAGGGGCTCCTACGAGCAGTACTTC CASAYRGSYEQYF
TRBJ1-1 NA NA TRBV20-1 TGCAGTGCTTCTATGCTGGACACTGAAGCTTTCTTT CSASMLDTEAFF
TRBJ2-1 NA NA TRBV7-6 TGTGCCAGCAGCCCAACCTTGGGGGCGGCGGGGGAGCAGTTCTTC CASSPTLGAAGEQFF
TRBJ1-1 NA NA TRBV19 TGTGCCAGTAGTATAGAAGGAGGGCAAGAAGCTTTCTTT CASSIEGGQEAFF
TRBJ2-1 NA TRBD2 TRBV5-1 TGCGCCAGCAGCTTTTTGCTAGCGGGAGGCAACAATGAGCAGTTCTTC CASSFLLAGGNNEQFF
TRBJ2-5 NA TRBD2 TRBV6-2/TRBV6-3 TGTGCCAGCACCGACGGGCTTGGCGGGAGAGAGACCCAGTACTTC CASTDGLGGRETQYF
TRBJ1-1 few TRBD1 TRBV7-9 TGTGCCAGCAGCTTCCAGGGGGCTGAAGCTTTCTTT CASSFQGAEAFF
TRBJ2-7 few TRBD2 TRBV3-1 TGTGCCAGCAGCCCCATCCGGGCTAGCGGGAGTTACGAGCAGTACTTC CASSPIRASGSYEQYF
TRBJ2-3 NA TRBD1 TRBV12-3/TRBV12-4 TGTGCCAGCCGCTTGGACAGGGCTTTCACAGATACGCAGTATTTT CASRLDRAFTDTQYF
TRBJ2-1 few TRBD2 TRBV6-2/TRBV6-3 TGTGCCAGCAAAGCAGGGTGGAGCGGGGGCCCAGATGAGTTCTTC CASKAGWSGGPDEFF
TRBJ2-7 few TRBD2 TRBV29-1 TGCAGCGTTGAAGGTTCGATAGCGGGAGGGCCTTCCGAGCAGTACTTC CSVEGSIAGGPSEQYF
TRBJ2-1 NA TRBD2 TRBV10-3 TGTGCCATCAGTCCTAGCGGGAGTGGGAATGAGCAGTTCTTC CAISPSGSGNEQFF
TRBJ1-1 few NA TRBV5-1 TGCGCCAGCAGCTTCACGGGGGCGTTGAACACTGAAGCTTTCTTT CASSFTGALNTEAFF
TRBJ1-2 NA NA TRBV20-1 TGCAGTGCTAGTTGTCCACAGGGTGGATATAGTGGCTACACCTTC CSASCPQGGYSGYTF
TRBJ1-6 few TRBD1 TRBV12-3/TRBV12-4 TGTGCCAGCCGACAGGGCGGGTATAATTCACCCCTCCACTTT CASRQGGYNSPLHF
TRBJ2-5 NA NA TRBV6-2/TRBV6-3 TGTGCCAGCAGTTACACTCCGGGACAAGAGACCCAGTACTTC CASSYTPGQETQYF
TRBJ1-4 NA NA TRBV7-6 TGTGCCAGCAGCTTACTCTTGCCAGGTCGAGGGGAAAAACTGTTTTTT CASSLLLPGRGEKLFF
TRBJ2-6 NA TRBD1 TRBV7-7 TGTGCTAGCAGCCGCGGACAGGGTGGTGGGGCCAACGTCCTGACTTTC CASSRGQGGGANVLTF
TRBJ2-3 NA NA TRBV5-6 TGTGCCAGCAGCCCCGGTCCCCAAAGCAGCACAGATACGCAGTATTTT CASSPGPQSSTDTQYF
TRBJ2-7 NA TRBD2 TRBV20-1 TGCAGTGCTAGAGAGTGGCGGGAGGCGAGCGAGCAGTACTTC CSAREWREASEQYF